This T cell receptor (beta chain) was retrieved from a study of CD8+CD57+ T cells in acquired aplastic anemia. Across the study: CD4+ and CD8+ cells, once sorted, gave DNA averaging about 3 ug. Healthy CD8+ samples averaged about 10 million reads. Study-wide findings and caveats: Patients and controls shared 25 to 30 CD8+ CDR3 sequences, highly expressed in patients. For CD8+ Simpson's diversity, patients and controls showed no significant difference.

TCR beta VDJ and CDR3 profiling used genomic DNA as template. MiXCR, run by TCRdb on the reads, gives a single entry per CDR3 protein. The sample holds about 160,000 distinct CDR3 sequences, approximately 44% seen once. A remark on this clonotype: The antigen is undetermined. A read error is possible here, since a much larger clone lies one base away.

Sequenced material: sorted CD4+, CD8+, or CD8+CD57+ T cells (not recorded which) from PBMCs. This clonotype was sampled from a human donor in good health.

The CDR3 nucleotides read TGTGCCAGCAGCAAGGCAATGAACACTGAAGCTTTCTTT. It translates to CASSKAMNTEAFF. This chain links TRBV7-9 with TRBJ1-1; unclear D gene. The CDR3 consists of 13 residues. The V end was cut by 5 bases, the J end by 0 bases, with 7 bases between. CDR1 is SEHNR, CDR2 FQNEAQ, per germline (reference sequence).